The 32 T cell receptor beta chains presented below share a single source sample, sequenced in a study of T-cell reconstitution after alpha-beta-depleted transplantation in children. Preparation of the TCRbeta library was carried out with unique molecular identifiers. TCRdb re-called the PCR reads with MiXCR, one entry per CDR3 protein. The sample lists approximately 300,000 distinct CDR3 sequences, about 9.4% occurring once. Here the sequenced sample was PBMCs, taken before TCRalphabeta/CD19-depleted stem cell transplant. These receptors were taken from a boy under three years old with acute myeloid leukemia, due to receive a stem cell transplant.

This clonotype showed up just a few times. The chain employs TRBV20-1 and TRBJ2-1, with 11 bases that match TRBD2. Germline V gives CDR1 DFQATT, CDR2 SNEGSKA (reference sequence). There are 15 residues in the CDR3. V gave up 0 bases and J gave up 9 bases; unmatched junction bases: 7. The CDR3 spells CSARDVLLAGVEQFF. CDR3 coding DNA: TGCAGTGCTAGAGATGTATTACTAGCGGGGGTTGAGCAGTTCTTC.

This clonotype has only a few counts. The V call is TRBV18, the J call TRBJ2-5; a weak D match, TRBD2 (6 bases). The V end lost 2 bases, the J end lost 1 base, and 14 bases lay between the germline ends. The CDR3 length is 16 residues. Germline V gene sequence: CDR1 KGHSH, CDR2 LQKENI. This CDR3 is CASSPLEGPIQETQYF. DNA of the CDR3: TGTGCCAGCTCACCATTGGAGGGACCGATCCAAGAGACCCAGTACTTC. Combining the CDR3 with reference TRBV18 and TRBJ2-5 gives the whole variable domain NAGVMQNPRHLVRRRGQEARLRCSPMKGHSHVYWYRQLPEEGLKFMVYLQKENIIDESGMPKERFSAEFPKEGPSILRIQQVVRGDSAAYFCASSPLEGPIQETQYFGPGTRLLVL.

This clonotype is medium-sized. The V and J genes are TRBV3-1 and TRBJ2-7, with D perhaps being TRBD1 or TRBD2 (5 bases each). V was pared by 0 bases and J by 0 bases, with 15 bases between. The CDR3 has 17 amino acids. Germline values: CDR1 LGHDT, CDR2 YNNKEL (reference sequence). CDR3 amino acids: CASSQDRGLLVSYEQYF. The CDR3 nucleotides read TGTGCCAGCAGCCAAGATCGGGGCCTACTCGTCTCCTACGAGCAGTACTTC.

This clonotype was detected a few times. The chain joins TRBV7-2 to TRBJ2-1; D is ambiguous. The V gene's germline CDR1 is SGHTA and CDR2 FQGNSA. The V and J ends lost 2 bases and 7 bases respectively, with 6 bases between them. The CDR3 length is 12 residues. This CDR3 reads CASSLSRNEQFF. The CDR3 bases are TGTGCCAGCAGCTTAAGTCGAAATGAGCAGTTCTTC. Based on the CDR3 plus reference TRBV7-2 and TRBJ2-1, the full variable domain is GAGVSQSPSNKVTEKGKDVELRCDPISGHTALYWYRQSLGQGLEFLIYFQGNSAPDKSGLPSDRFSAERTGGSVSTLTIQRTQQEDSAVYLCASSLSRNEQFFGPGTRLTVL.

This clonotype was picked up many times. V usage is TRBV20-1 and J usage is TRBJ2-3; weak D call: TRBD2 (5 bases). The CDR3 covers 12 residues. CDR1 is DFQATT, CDR2 SNEGSKA, per germline (reference sequence). Trimming removed 8 bases at V and 3 bases at J, with 12 bases between. The CDR3 sequence: CSTGRETDTQYF. The DNA of the CDR3 is TGCAGTACCGGAAGGGAGACAGATACGCAGTATTTT.

This clonotype was observed many times. The chain uses TRBV12-3 or TRBV12-4 and TRBJ2-1; possibly TRBD2 for D (6 bases). Trimming removed 4 bases at V and 10 bases at J, with 11 bases between. The length of the CDR3 is 12 residues. The CDR3 region is CASSWDSPEQFF. The CDR3 nucleotides are TGTGCCAGCAGTTGGGACTCTCCGGAGCAGTTCTTC.

The sample holds a few counts of this clonotype. The chain joins TRBV6-5 to TRBJ1-5; perhaps TRBD1 as D (5 bases). There are 14 residues in the CDR3. Deletions cut 2 bases from V and 0 bases from J, with 5 bases between. In germline, CDR1 is MNHEY, CDR2 SVGAGI. CDR3 nucleotide sequence: TGTGCCAGCAGTTACGGGGGTAGCAATCAGCCCCAGCATTTT. This codes for CASSYGGSNQPQHF.

There are many counts of this clonotype. CDR3 nucleotides: TGTGCCAGCAGCTTACTGGGGAGCACAGATACGCAGTATTTT. It encodes CASSLLGSTDTQYF. The chain recombines TRBV7-3 with TRBJ2-3, with D hard to call. The ends were cut back, 2 bases at V and 0 bases at J, with 6 bases in the middle. The germline V gene has CDR1 SGHTA and CDR2 FQGTGA. The length of the CDR3 is 14 residues.

Many counts were recorded for this clonotype. The CDR3 reads CASSISRDIEAFF. The CDR3 DNA follows: TGTGCCAGCAGCATAAGTCGGGACATCGAAGCTTTCTTT. The rearrangement links TRBV7-2 to TRBJ1-1; D may be TRBD1 (6 bases). CDR3 length: 13 residues. V lost 5 bases to trimming and J lost 8 bases, with 15 bases between them. Germline V gives CDR1 SGHTA, CDR2 FQGNSA. The full variable domain, in which reference TRBV7-2 and TRBJ1-1 provide the parts outside the CDR3, is GAGVSQSPSNKVTEKGKDVELRCDPISGHTALYWYRQSLGQGLEFLIYFQGNSAPDKSGLPSDRFSAERTGGSVSTLTIQRTQQEDSAVYLCASSISRDIEAFFGQGTRLTVV.

This clonotype was picked up many times. The rearrangement joins TRBV29-1 to TRBJ1-2, with a possible D match to TRBD1 (6 bases). CDR3 length: 15 amino acids. Trimming removed 7 bases from V and 0 bases from J, with 18 bases in between. CDR1 and CDR2 (germline): SQVTM, ANQGSEA. The CDR3 DNA sequence: TGCAGCGCCTCAACTACAGGGATAGCTAACTATGGCTACACCTTC. Translating it yields CSASTTGIANYGYTF.

The V and J genes are TRBV11-3 and TRBJ2-5; possible D gene TRBD2, 5 bases. The V end was cut by 3 bases, the J end by 7 bases, with 18 bases between. This CDR3 comprises 15 residues. Germline CDR1 is SGHNT and CDR2 is YENEEA. The CDR3 bases are TGTGCCAGCAGCTTCCGCAGGAGGAGGAGAGGGACCCAGTACTTC. Residues: CASSFRRRRRGTQYF.

This clonotype was counted ten times or more. This rearrangement joins TRBV20-1 to TRBJ2-5; D not certain. The CDR3 has 12 residues. From germline, CDR1 is DFQATT and CDR2 SNEGSKA (reference sequence). The germline V and J ends were trimmed by 0 bases and 1 base, with 3 bases remaining between them. This CDR3 reads CSARDGQETQYF. As DNA, the CDR3 is TGCAGTGCTAGAGACGGCCAAGAGACCCAGTACTTC.

This clonotype was seen many times. The genes are TRBV3-1 and TRBJ1-1; no clear D gene. Per the germline V gene, CDR1 is LGHDT and CDR2 is YNNKEL (reference sequence). The V end was cut by 4 bases, the J end by 7 bases, with 10 bases between. This CDR3 comprises 12 residues. The CDR3 DNA follows: TGTGCCAGCAGCCCCCGGCGGGATGAAGCTTTCTTT. Amino acid sequence: CASSPRRDEAFF.

The sample holds a few counts of this clonotype. The J gene is TRBJ1-1, the V gene TRBV4-2, with D tentatively TRBD1 (5 bases). Germline V gives CDR1 LGHNA, CDR2 YNFKEQ. The length of the CDR3 is 15 residues. V was clipped by 2 bases and J by 5 bases, with 15 bases between them. The CDR3 DNA reads TGTGCCAGCAGCCAATGGAGCGTAGAGGGGACTGAAGCTTTCTTT. This translates into CASSQWSVEGTEAFF.

This CDR3 reads CASSFDSVPSYNEQFF. The DNA of the CDR3 is TGTGCCAGCAGCTTCGACAGTGTCCCTTCCTACAATGAGCAGTTCTTC. This rearrangement joins TRBV5-6 to TRBJ2-1; maybe TRBD1 (5 bases). The ends were cut back, 2 bases at V and 1 base at J, with 13 bases in the middle. The length of the CDR3 is 16 residues. CDR1 is SGHDT and CDR2 is YYEEEE in the germline V gene.

This clonotype has a count of ten or more. The V call is TRBV27, the J call TRBJ1-5, with TRBD1 matching over 7 bases. Germline loops: CDR1 MNHEY, CDR2 SMNVEV (reference sequence). This CDR3 is 15 amino acids long. J gave up 0 bases and V 10 bases, and 9 bases lay outside the gene matches. CDR3 sequence reads: CATADRENSNQPQHF. The CDR3 DNA reads TGTGCCACCGCCGACAGGGAAAATAGCAATCAGCCCCAGCATTTT.

This clonotype was detected many times. This chain joins TRBV20-1 and TRBJ1-1; a possible D gene is TRBD1 (5 bases). The length of the CDR3 is 12 residues. Germline-derived CDR1 and CDR2 are DFQATT and SNEGSKA (reference sequence). V was clipped by 3 bases and J by 7 bases, with 12 bases between them. The CDR3 coding sequence is TGCAGTGCTAGCAGACAGTTAGGTGAAGCTTTCTTT. Amino acid sequence: CSASRQLGEAFF.

Ten or more counts support this clonotype. V gene TRBV21-1 combines with J gene TRBJ1-5; the DNA was not used to check the table's D call, TRBD1. TRBV21-1 is a documented pseudogene. This CDR3 comprises 20 residues. The CDR3 DNA follows: TGTGCCAGCAGCAAATTGGGTAGGCACTCGGGACACATTAACAATCAGCCCCAGCATTTT. Translated, it gives CASSKLGRHSGHINNQPQHF.

There are many counts of this clonotype. The rearrangement links TRBV7-6 to TRBJ2-3; D unclear. Trimming left V 5 bases short and J 0 bases short, with 12 bases between. Germline V gene lookup returns CDR1 SGHVS and CDR2 FNYEAQ. CDR3 length equals 15 residues. CDR3 DNA sequence: TGTGCCAGCAGCCTCGGTTACTCTAGCACAGATACGCAGTATTTT. Its protein product is CASSLGYSSTDTQYF.

This clonotype was counted ten times or more. The chain carries TRBV7-9 and TRBJ2-3; 7 bases are a match to TRBD1. Germline V lookup: CDR1 SEHNR, CDR2 FQNEAQ (reference sequence). This CDR3 region has 15 residues. The J segment lost 1 base and the V segment lost 5 bases, leaving 6 bases of the junction unmatched. The CDR3 nucleotides read TGTGCCAGCAGCGCCCGGGACAGAGGCACAGATACGCAGTATTTT. The encoded protein is CASSARDRGTDTQYF. Complete variable domain (other parts from reference TRBV7-9 and TRBJ2-3): DTGVSQNPRHKITKRGQNVTFRCDPISEHNRLYWYRQTLGQGPEFLTYFQNEAQLEKSRLLSDRFSAERPKGSFSTLEIQRTEQGDSAMYLCASSARDRGTDTQYFGPGTRLTVL.

The chain carries TRBV7-2 and TRBJ2-6, with D possibly TRBD1 on 5 matching bases. V was cut by 0 bases and J by 0 bases, with 15 bases left in between. Germline V gene lookup returns CDR1 SGHTA and CDR2 FQGNSA. This CDR3 contains 19 residues. The CDR3: CASSLALMTAPSGANVLTF. The CDR3 DNA is TGTGCCAGCAGCTTAGCGCTAATGACAGCCCCCTCTGGGGCCAACGTCCTGACTTTC.

This clonotype was counted many times. The chain joins TRBV11-2 to TRBJ2-1, with 12 bases identical to TRBD2. V dropped 2 bases and J dropped 1; count of bases not matched to a gene: 6. CDR3 length equals 18 residues. The germline V gene encodes CDR1 SGHAT and CDR2 FQNNGV. CDR3 in DNA: TGTGCCAGCAGCTTACGGACTAGCGGGACTAGATCCTACAATGAGCAGTTCTTC. Protein product: CASSLRTSGTRSYNEQFF.

This clonotype was observed a handful of times. The V and J genes are TRBV7-3 and TRBJ2-7, with TRBD1 matching 9 bases. Unmatched junction bases numbered 5, after V lost 4 bases and J lost 1 base. In germline, CDR1 is SGHTA, CDR2 FQGTGA. This CDR3 has 15 amino acids. CDR3 loop: CASSYRDRVSYEQYF. The CDR3 bases are TGTGCCAGCAGCTACCGGGACAGGGTGTCCTACGAGCAGTACTTC.

Regarding this clonotype: A single base separates this from a much larger clone, so it may be a read error. The CDR3 sequence: CASSQEGTGGLTTQAFF. The DNA for the CDR3 is TGCGCCAGCAGCCAAGAGGGCACAGGGGGCTTGACCACTCAAGCTTTCTTT. This sequence joins TRBV4-1 and TRBJ1-1, with TRBD1 matching 9 bases. The CDR3 contains 17 residues. CDR1 and CDR2 (germline): MGHRA, YSYEKL.

This clonotype was recorded at least ten times. The chain carries TRBV2 and TRBJ2-7; D is undetermined. Germline V gene data show CDR1 as SNHLY and CDR2 as FYNNEI. V was pared by 6 bases and J by 2 bases, with 23 bases between. The CDR3 is made up of 17 amino acids. The CDR3 DNA reads TGTGCCAGCAGCCCCTGGGCCGGGTGGCAGGTCGCCTACGAGCAGTACTTC. Its translation is CASSPWAGWQVAYEQYF.

This clonotype has a count of ten or more. The chain has TRBV3-1 and TRBJ2-5; D is uncertain. CDR3 length equals 13 residues. Per the germline V gene, CDR1 is LGHDT and CDR2 is YNNKEL (reference sequence). The V and J ends lost 2 bases and 3 bases respectively, with 7 bases between them. CDR3 loop: CASSQMLEETQYF. CDR3 in DNA: TGTGCCAGCAGCCAAATGCTGGAAGAGACCCAGTACTTC.

The chain recombines TRBV7-2 with TRBJ2-2, with 11 bases aligning to TRBD1. This CDR3 has 17 amino acids. Trimming removed 1 base from V and 4 bases from J; junction bases left unmatched: 5. Germline V gene data show CDR1 as SGHTA and CDR2 as FQGNSA. CDR3 loop: CASSLVGGTGGTGELFF. The CDR3 nucleotides are TGTGCCAGCAGCTTAGTGGGAGGGACAGGGGGCACCGGGGAGCTGTTTTTT.

At least ten counts were recorded for this clonotype. This chain joins TRBV6-5 and TRBJ2-5; no clear D gene. Germline V gives CDR1 MNHEY, CDR2 SVGAGI. The V end was cut by 2 bases, the J end by 2 bases, with 9 bases between. This CDR3 has 14 residues. The CDR3 loop is CASSYRAGQETQYF. The CDR3, as DNA: TGTGCCAGCAGTTACCGCGCCGGGCAAGAGACCCAGTACTTC.

This clonotype was seen repeatedly, ten times or more. CDR3 in DNA: TGCAGCGTTGAAGCGGGCTACGAGCAGTACTTC. It translates to CSVEAGYEQYF. This rearrangement joins TRBV29-1 to TRBJ2-7; D unresolved. Germline assignment: CDR1 SQVTM and CDR2 ANQGSEA. V was trimmed by 1 base and J by 3 bases, leaving 4 bases between them. The CDR3 totals 11 residues.

About this clonotype itself: A much larger clone differs by one base, so this may be a read error. This chain connects TRBV7-6 to TRBJ1-2; 10 bases line up with TRBD1. Per germline, CDR1 SGHVS and CDR2 FNYEAQ. There are 16 residues in the CDR3. The CDR3 DNA reads TGTGCCAGCAGCCCCGGGGCCTGGACAGGGGGGAATGGCTACAACTTC. Amino acids: CASSPGAWTGGNGYNF.

Ten or more counts support this clonotype. The rearrangement joins TRBV25-1 to TRBJ1-1, with D hard to call. V lost 1 base and J lost 3, with 3 bases in between. In germline, CDR1 is MGHDK, CDR2 SYGVNS. This CDR3 has 12 amino acids. CDR3 nucleotides: TGTGCCAGCAGTGAATCGTACACTGAAGCTTTCTTT. Translated: CASSESYTEAFF.

CDR3: CSVVRGSSYNEQFF. The CDR3 DNA sequence: TGCAGCGTTGTTCGGGGAAGCTCCTACAATGAGCAGTTCTTC. The genes are TRBV29-1 and TRBJ2-1; TRBD2 might be the D (5 bases). CDR1 SQVTM and CDR2 ANQGSEA come from the germline V gene. The length of the CDR3 is 14 residues. The ends were cut back, 4 bases at V and 0 bases at J, with 10 bases in the middle.